Presented here are 11 T cell receptor beta chains from one specimen sequenced in a study of T cell changes during pregnancy in multiple sclerosis. Only in-frame clones appear in the TCRdb table, and some are missing; sequencing was by immunoSEQ multiplex PCR. This sample has 35,000 to 40,000 clones; under 95% occur once, and the top ten carry less than 0.9%. The source material was CD4+ T cells from peripheral blood mononuclear cells, sampled in the third trimester of pregnancy. Receptors were obtained from a female donor with multiple sclerosis, enrolled in a pregnancy study.

The chain carries TRBV30 and TRBJ2-7, with 13 nucleotides matching TRBD2. The junction had 6 bases not matched to a gene; V was cut back by 3 bases and J by 4 bases. This CDR3 spans 15 amino acids. CDR1 and CDR2 from the germline V gene are GTSNPN and SVGIG (reference sequence). In DNA form, the CDR3 reads TGTGCCTGGAGCACCGGGACTAGCGGGGTTTACGAGCAGTACTTC. It specifies CAWSTGTSGVYEQYF.

This chain connects TRBV10-3 to TRBJ1-2; D might be TRBD1 (6 bases). In germline, CDR1 is ENHRY, CDR2 SYGVKD. CDR3 size: 14 residues. V gave up 3 bases and J gave up 8 bases, with 16 bases separating them. CDR3 amino acids: CAISDNRERPGYTF. CDR3 DNA sequence: TGTGCCATCAGTGATAACAGGGAGCGACCCGGCTACACCTTC.

J is TRBJ2-3 and V is TRBV7-2, with a possible D match to TRBD2 (6 bases). CDR1 is SGHTA, CDR2 FQGNSA, per germline. V was cut by 2 bases and J by 0 bases, with 9 bases left in between. The CDR3 has 15 amino acids. CDR3 nucleotides: TGTGCCAGCAGCTTATCTAGCGCAAGCACAGATACGCAGTATTTT. This gives the protein CASSLSSASTDTQYF.

The chain combines TRBV5-4 with TRBJ2-5; TRBD1 matches at 8 bases. The J segment lost 5 bases and the V segment lost 3 bases, leaving 12 bases of the junction unmatched. Germline V lookup: CDR1 SGHNT, CDR2 YYREEE (reference sequence). The CDR3 length is 16 residues. CDR3 residues: CASSSPGQGFRETQYF. As DNA, the CDR3 is TGTGCCAGCAGCTCTCCTGGACAGGGTTTTCGGGAGACCCAGTACTTC.

This chain uses TRBV6-4 with TRBJ2-3, with a possible D match to TRBD2 (5 bases). The ends were cut back, 4 bases at V and 2 bases at J, with 10 bases in the middle. This CDR3 has 14 residues. Germline CDR1 MRHNA, CDR2 SNTAGT. The CDR3 loop is CASSAGLSTDTQYF. The CDR3 DNA follows: TGTGCCAGCAGTGCCGGACTTTCCACAGATACGCAGTATTTT.

The genes are TRBV19 and TRBJ2-3, with 8 bases fitting TRBD2. CDR1 and CDR2 from the germline V gene are LNHDA and SQIVND (reference sequence). The CDR3 contains 15 residues. Germline trimming cut 5 bases from V and 2 bases from J; bases unmatched to any gene: 6. DNA of the CDR3: TGTGCCAGTAGTCCTCGGGGGGGATTCACAGATACGCAGTATTTT. Amino acid sequence: CASSPRGGFTDTQYF.

This clone is a singleton in its sample. The gene calls are TRBV9 and TRBJ1-2; D not certain. The CDR3 is 16 amino acids. CDR1 SGDLS and CDR2 YYNGEE come from the germline V gene. Trimming shortened V by 2 bases and J by 0 bases, and 14 bases separated the two germline ends. CDR3 region: CASSVGGAQTNYGYTF. The CDR3 DNA sequence: TGTGCCAGCAGCGTCGGAGGAGCCCAGACTAACTATGGCTACACCTTC.

The gene calls are TRBV27 and TRBJ2-3; no definite D call. V was trimmed by 3 bases and J by 4 bases, leaving 14 bases between them. There are 15 residues in the CDR3. Germline V gives CDR1 MNHEY, CDR2 SMNVEV (reference sequence). The CDR3 sequence is CASSLGPSLPDTQYF. For the CDR3, the DNA is TGTGCCAGCAGTTTGGGCCCCTCCCTCCCAGATACGCAGTATTTT.

This sequence joins TRBV5-1 and TRBJ2-7, with 12 bases fitting TRBD1. Trimming removed 3 bases from V and 5 bases from J; junction bases left unmatched: 9. The CDR3 runs 16 residues. From germline, CDR1 is SGHRS and CDR2 YFSETQ. CDR3 in amino acids: CASSSGGGTGGNEQYF. The CDR3 DNA is TGCGCCAGCAGCTCGGGGGGTGGGACAGGGGGCAACGAGCAGTACTTC.

The gene calls are TRBV5-1 and TRBJ1-2; possible D gene TRBD1, 6 bases. The CDR3 extends over 14 amino acids. The V end lost 5 bases, the J end lost 4 bases, and 15 bases lay between the germline ends. Looked up from germline, CDR1 is SGHRS and CDR2 is YFSETQ. The CDR3 DNA is TGCGCCAGCAGTCTACAGGGAGAAGGCTATGGCTACACCTTC. Translation gives CASSLQGEGYGYTF.

This clone occurred a few times. J is TRBJ2-5 and V is TRBV25-1; D ambiguous. The germline CDR1 and CDR2 sequences are MGHDK and SYGVNS. The length of the CDR3 is 12 residues. The ends were cut back, 5 bases at V and 4 bases at J, with 8 bases in the middle. The CDR3 spells CASSPPLETQYF. The CDR3 DNA reads as TGTGCCAGCAGTCCCCCCCTAGAGACCCAGTACTTC.